These 4 T cell receptor beta chains were sequenced from one sample in a study of blood T cell repertoires in COVID-19. Produced via immunoSEQ multiplex PCR; TCRdb's table is partial and in-frame only. The sample carries some 120,000 clones, about nine tenths recorded once. Source material: peripheral blood. The receptors stem from a man aged 35 to 55 with acute or convalescent COVID-19.

V gene TRBV7-2 combines with J gene TRBJ2-2; 12 bases map to TRBD1. CDR3 length: 15 amino acids. Trimming at V came to 5 bases and at J to 5 bases, leaving 3 bases not matched to a gene. CDR1 and CDR2 from the germline V gene are SGHTA and FQGNSA. The CDR3 loop is CASSKGQGATGELFF. For the CDR3, the DNA is TGTGCCAGCAGCAAGGGACAGGGGGCGACCGGGGAGCTGTTTTTT. The full variable domain, with the rest looked up from reference TRBV7-2 and TRBJ2-2, is GAGVSQSPSNKVTEKGKDVELRCDPISGHTALYWYRQSLGQGLEFLIYFQGNSAPDKSGLPSDRFSAERTGGSVSTLTIQRTQQEDSAVYLCASSKGQGATGELFFGEGSRLTVL.

This sequence joins TRBV3-1 (or the pseudogene TRBV3-2) and TRBJ2-5; 12 bases agree with TRBD2. V lost 1 base, J lost 5 bases, and 2 bases stayed unmatched. This CDR3 is built from 15 residues. CDR1 LGHDT and CDR2 YNNKEL come from the germline V gene (reference sequence). CDR3 nucleotide sequence: TGTGCCAGCAGCCAAGGGACTAGCGGGGTGGAGACCCAGTACTTC. Its protein product is CASSQGTSGVETQYF.

The J gene is TRBJ1-2, the V gene TRBV20-1; D is perhaps TRBD1 (5 bases). The ends were cut back, 5 bases at V and 8 bases at J, with 12 bases in the middle. Germline-derived CDR1 and CDR2 are DFQATT and SNEGSKA (reference sequence). The CDR3 consists of 11 residues. The DNA of the CDR3 is TGCAGTGCTCGACAGACGATAGGCTACACCTTC. This encodes CSARQTIGYTF.

V and J are TRBV19 and TRBJ1-4; 9 nucleotides match TRBD1. The germline V gene encodes CDR1 LNHDA and CDR2 SQIVND (reference sequence). The CDR3 has 13 residues. V was pared by 6 bases and J by 6 bases, with 2 bases of the junction left unmatched. The CDR3 loop is CASSRTGDEKLFF. Written as DNA, the CDR3 is TGTGCCAGTAGCAGGACAGGGGATGAAAAACTGTTTTTT.